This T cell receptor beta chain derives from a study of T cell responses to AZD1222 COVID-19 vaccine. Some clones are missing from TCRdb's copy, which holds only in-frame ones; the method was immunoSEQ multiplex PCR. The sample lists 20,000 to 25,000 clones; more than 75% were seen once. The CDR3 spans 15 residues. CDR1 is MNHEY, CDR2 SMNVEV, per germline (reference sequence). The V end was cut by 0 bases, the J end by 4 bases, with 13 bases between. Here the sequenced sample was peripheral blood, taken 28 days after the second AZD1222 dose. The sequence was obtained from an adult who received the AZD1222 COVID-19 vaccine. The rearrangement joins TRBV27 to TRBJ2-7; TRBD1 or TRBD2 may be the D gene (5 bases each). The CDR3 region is CASSLSGTSLYEQYF. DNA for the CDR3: TGTGCCAGCAGTTTATCAGGGACCTCCTTGTACGAGCAGTACTTC.